This paragraph covers one TCR beta chain sequence. This entry comes from a study of blood T cell repertoires in COVID-19. Germline V gives CDR1 SGHNT, CDR2 YYREEE (reference sequence). The CDR3 spans 14 residues. The V gene lost 4 bases and the J gene lost 4 bases, with 14 bases spanning the gap. TCRdb keeps only in-frame clones here, not all; method: immunoSEQ multiplex PCR. The sample has about 220,000 clones; about 79% are singletons. Either two negative PCRs, clearance, or symptom resolution qualified Cohort 3 donors as recovered. The source is a woman aged 60-75 years who had recovered from COVID-19. This chain uses TRBV5-4 with TRBJ1-1, with D perhaps matching TRBD1 (6 bases). Sequences were obtained from PBMCs or T cells enriched from blood (not recorded which). In nucleotides, the CDR3 is TGTGCCAGCAGCACTCAGGGGTCGTCCACTGAAGCTTTCTTT. This translates into CASSTQGSSTEAFF.